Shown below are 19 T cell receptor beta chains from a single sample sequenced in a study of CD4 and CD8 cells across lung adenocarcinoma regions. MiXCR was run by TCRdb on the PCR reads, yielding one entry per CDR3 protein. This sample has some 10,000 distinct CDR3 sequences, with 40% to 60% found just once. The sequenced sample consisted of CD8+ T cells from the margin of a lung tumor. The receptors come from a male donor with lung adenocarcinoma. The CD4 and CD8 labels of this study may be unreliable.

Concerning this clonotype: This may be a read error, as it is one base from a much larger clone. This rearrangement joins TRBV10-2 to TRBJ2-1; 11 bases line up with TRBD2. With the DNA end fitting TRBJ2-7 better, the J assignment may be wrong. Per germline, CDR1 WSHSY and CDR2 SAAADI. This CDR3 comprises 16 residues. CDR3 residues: CASSETSGSSRNEQYF. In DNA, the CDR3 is TGCGCCAGCAGTGAGACTAGCGGGAGTTCGAGGAATGAGCAGTACTTC.

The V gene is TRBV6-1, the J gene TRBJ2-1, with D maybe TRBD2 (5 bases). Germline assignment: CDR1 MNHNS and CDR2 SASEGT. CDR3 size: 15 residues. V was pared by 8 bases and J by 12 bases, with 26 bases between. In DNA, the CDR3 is TGTGCCAGCGACATAGAGACTATCGGGAAAGATGCGCAGTTCTTC. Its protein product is CASDIETIGKDAQFF.

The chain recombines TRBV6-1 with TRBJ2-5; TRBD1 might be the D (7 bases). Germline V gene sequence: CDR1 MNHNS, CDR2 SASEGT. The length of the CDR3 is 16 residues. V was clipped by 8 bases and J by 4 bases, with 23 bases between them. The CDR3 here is CASAGQGGHGPETQYF. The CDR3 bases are TGTGCCAGCGCGGGGCAGGGGGGCCATGGCCCAGAGACCCAGTACTTC.

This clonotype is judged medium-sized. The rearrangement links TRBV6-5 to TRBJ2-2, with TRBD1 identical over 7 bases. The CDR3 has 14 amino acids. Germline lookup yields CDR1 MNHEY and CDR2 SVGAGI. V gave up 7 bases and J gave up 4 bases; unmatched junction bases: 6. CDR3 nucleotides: TGTGCCAGCATTTGGGACAGACTCACCGGGGAGCTGTTTTTT. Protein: CASIWDRLTGELFF.

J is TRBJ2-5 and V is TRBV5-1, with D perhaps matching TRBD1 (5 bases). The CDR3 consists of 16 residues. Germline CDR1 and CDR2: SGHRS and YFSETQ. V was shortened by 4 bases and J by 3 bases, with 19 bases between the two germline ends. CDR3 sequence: CASSPWGGDIKETQYF. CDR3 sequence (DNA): TGCGCCAGCAGCCCCTGGGGCGGAGATATCAAAGAGACCCAGTACTTC.

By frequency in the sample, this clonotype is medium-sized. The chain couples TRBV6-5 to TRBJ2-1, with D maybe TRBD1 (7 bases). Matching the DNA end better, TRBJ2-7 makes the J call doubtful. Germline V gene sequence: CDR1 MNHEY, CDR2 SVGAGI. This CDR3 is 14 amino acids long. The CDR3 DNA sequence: TGTGCCAGCAGTTACGCGGGGACAGTCTACGAGCAGTACTTC. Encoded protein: CASSYAGTVYEQYF.

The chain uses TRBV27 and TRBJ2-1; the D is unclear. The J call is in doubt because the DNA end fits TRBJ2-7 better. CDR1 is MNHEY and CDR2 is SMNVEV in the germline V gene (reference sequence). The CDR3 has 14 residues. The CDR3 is CASSRKGMDYEQYF. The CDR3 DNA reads TGTGCCAGCAGCCGCAAGGGTATGGACTACGAGCAGTACTTC.

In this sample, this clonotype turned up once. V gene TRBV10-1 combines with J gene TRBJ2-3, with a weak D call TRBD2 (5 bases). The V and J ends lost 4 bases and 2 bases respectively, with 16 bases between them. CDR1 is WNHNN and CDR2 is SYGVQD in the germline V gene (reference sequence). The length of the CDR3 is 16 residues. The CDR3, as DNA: TGCGCCAGCAGTGTCGGTGGCGGGCGTTACACAGATACGCAGTATTTT. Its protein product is CASSVGGGRYTDTQYF.

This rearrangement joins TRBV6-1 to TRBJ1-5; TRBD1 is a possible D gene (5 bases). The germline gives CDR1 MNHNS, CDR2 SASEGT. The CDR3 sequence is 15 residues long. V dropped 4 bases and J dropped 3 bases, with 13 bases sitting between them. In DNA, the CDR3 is TGTGCCAGCAGTGGGCCCAGGGATTTCAATCAGCCCCAGCATTTT. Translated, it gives CASSGPRDFNQPQHF.

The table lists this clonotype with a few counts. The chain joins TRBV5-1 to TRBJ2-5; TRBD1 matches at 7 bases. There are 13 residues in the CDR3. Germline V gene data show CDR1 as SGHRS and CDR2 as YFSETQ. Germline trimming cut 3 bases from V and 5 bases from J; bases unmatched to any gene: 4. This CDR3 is CASSWDSGETQYF. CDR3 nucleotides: TGCGCCAGCAGCTGGGACAGCGGCGAGACCCAGTACTTC.

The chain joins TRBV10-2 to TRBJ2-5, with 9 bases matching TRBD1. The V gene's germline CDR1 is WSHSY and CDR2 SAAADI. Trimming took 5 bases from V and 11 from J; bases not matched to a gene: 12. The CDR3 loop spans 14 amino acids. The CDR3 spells CASSSGQGSGEQYF. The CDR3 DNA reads TGCGCCAGCAGTTCAGGACAGGGGTCGGGAGAGCAGTACTTC.

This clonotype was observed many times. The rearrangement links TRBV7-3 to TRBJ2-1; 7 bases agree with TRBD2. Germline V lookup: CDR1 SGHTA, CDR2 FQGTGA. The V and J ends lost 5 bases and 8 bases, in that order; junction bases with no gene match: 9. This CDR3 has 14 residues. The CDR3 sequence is CASSTGLKSDEQFF. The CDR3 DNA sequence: TGTGCCAGCAGCACGGGACTAAAATCGGATGAGCAGTTCTTC. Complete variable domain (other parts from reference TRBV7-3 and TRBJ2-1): GAGVSQTPSNKVTEKGKYVELRCDPISGHTALYWYRQSLGQGPEFLIYFQGTGAADDSGLPNDRFFAVRPEGSVSTLKIQRTERGDSAVYLCASSTGLKSDEQFFGPGTRLTVL.

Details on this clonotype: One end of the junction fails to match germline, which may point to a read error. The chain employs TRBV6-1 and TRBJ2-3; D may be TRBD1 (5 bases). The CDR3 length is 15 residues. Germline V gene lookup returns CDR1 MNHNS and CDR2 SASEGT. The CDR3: CASGLQARSTDKQYF. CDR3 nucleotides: TGTGCCAGCGGCCTACAGGCTAGGAGCACAGATAAGCAGTATTTT.

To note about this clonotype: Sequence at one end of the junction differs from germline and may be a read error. The CDR3 spells CASRSYSRGQEQFF. The CDR3, as DNA: TGTGCCAGCAGGTCGTATAGCAGGGGCCAGGAGCAGTTCTTT. The chain has TRBV6-1 and TRBJ2-2; tentative D call: TRBD1 (6 bases). Germline V gene lookup returns CDR1 MNHNS and CDR2 SASEGT. The CDR3 is made up of 14 amino acids.

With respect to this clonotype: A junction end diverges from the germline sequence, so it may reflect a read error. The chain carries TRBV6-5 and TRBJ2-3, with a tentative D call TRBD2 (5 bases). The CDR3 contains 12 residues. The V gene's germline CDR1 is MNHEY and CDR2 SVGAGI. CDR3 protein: CASSSMGETQYF. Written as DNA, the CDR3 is TGTGCCAGCAGTTCGATGGGAGAGACGCAGTATTTC.

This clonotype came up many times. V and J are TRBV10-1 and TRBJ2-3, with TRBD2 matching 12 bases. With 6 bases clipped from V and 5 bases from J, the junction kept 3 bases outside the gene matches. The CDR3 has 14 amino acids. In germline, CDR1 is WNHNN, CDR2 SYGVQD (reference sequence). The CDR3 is CASRASGGEDTQYF. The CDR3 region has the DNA TGCGCCAGCAGGGCTAGCGGGGGGGAAGATACGCAGTATTTT.

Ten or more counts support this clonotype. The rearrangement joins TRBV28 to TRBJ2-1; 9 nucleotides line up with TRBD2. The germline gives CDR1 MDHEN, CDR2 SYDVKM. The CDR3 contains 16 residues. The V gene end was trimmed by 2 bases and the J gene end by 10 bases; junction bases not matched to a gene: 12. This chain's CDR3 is CASSLASRGGGKEQFF. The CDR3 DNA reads TGTGCCAGCAGTTTAGCGTCGCGGGGGGGTGGGAAGGAGCAGTTCTTC.

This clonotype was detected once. CDR3 loop: CASSYGSVSTEEQYF. CDR3 DNA sequence: TGTGCCAGCAGTTACGGGTCCGTAAGCACAGAGGAGCAGTATTTT. The chain carries TRBV6-5 and TRBJ2-3; D unclear. CDR1 is MNHEY, CDR2 SVGAGI, per germline. V dropped 2 bases and J dropped 11 bases, with 20 bases sitting between them. The CDR3 extends over 15 amino acids.

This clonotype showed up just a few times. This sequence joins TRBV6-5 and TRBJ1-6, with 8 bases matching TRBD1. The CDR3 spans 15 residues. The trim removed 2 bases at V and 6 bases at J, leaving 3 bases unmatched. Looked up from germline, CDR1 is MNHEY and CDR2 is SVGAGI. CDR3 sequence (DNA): TGTGCCAGCAGTTACGACAGGGGACCTAATTCACCCCTCCACTTT. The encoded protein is CASSYDRGPNSPLHF.